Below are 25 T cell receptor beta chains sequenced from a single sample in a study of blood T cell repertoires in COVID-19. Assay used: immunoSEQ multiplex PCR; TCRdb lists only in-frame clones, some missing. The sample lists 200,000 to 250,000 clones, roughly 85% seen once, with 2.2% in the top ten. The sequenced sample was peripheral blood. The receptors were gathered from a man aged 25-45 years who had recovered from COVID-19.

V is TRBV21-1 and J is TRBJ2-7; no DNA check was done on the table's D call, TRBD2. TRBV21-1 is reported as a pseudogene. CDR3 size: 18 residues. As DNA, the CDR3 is TGTGCCAGCAGCACCCACGATCCCGAGGATTTAAGCTCCTACGAGCAGTACTTC. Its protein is CASSTHDPEDLSSYEQYF.

The CDR3 loop is CASSPRLAASDTQYF. The CDR3, as DNA: TGTGCCAGCAGCCCGCGACTAGCCGCCTCAGATACGCAGTATTTT. V and J are TRBV7-2 and TRBJ2-3, with 7 bases fitting TRBD2. The CDR3 runs 15 residues. The V gene end was trimmed by 5 bases and the J gene end by 4 bases; junction bases not matched to a gene: 9. The germline CDR1 and CDR2 sequences are SGHTA and FQGNSA. Full variable domain (missing parts from reference TRBV7-2 and TRBJ2-3): GAGVSQSPSNKVTEKGKDVELRCDPISGHTALYWYRQSLGQGLEFLIYFQGNSAPDKSGLPSDRFSAERTGGSVSTLTIQRTQQEDSAVYLCASSPRLAASDTQYFGPGTRLTVL.

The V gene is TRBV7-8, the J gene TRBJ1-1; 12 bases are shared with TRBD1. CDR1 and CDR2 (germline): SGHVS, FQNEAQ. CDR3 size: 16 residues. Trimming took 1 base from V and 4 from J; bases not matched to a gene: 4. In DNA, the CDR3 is TGTGCCAGCAGCTTAGTTCGGGACAGGGGGCCCACTGAAGCTTTCTTT. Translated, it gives CASSLVRDRGPTEAFF.

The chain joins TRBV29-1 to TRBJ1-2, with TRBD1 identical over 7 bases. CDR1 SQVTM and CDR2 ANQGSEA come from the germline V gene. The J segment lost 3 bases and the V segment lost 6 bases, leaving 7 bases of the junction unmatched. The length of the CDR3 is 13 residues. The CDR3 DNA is TGCAGCGTCATTTTACAGGGGTACTATGGCTACACCTTC. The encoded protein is CSVILQGYYGYTF.

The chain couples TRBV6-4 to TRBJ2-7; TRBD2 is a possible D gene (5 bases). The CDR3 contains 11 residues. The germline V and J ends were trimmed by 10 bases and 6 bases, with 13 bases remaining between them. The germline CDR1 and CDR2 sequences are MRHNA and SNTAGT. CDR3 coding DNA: TGTGCCATCCCGGGATGGAGCGAGCAGTACTTC. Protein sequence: CAIPGWSEQYF.

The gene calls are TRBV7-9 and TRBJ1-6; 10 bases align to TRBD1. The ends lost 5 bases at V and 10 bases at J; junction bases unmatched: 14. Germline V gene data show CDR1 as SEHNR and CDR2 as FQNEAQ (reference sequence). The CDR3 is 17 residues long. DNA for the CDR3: TGTGCCAGCAGCGAATTCTACGACAGGGGGCGGAACTCACCCCTCCACTTT. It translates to CASSEFYDRGRNSPLHF. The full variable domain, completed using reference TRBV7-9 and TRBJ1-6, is DTGVSQNPRHKITKRGQNVTFRCDPISEHNRLYWYRQTLGQGPEFLTYFQNEAQLEKSRLLSDRFSAERPKGSFSTLEIQRTEQGDSAMYLCASSEFYDRGRNSPLHFGNGTRLTVT.

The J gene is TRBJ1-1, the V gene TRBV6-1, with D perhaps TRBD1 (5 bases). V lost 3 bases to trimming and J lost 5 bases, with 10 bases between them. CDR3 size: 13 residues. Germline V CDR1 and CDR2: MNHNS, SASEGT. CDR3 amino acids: CASSDRVVTEAFF. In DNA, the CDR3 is TGTGCCAGCAGTGACAGGGTGGTGACTGAAGCTTTCTTT.

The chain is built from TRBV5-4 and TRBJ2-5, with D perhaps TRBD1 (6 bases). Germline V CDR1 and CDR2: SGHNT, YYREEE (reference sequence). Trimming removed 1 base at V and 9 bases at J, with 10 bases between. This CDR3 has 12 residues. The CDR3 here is CASSLTGLAQYF. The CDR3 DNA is TGTGCCAGCAGCTTGACAGGGTTGGCCCAGTACTTC.

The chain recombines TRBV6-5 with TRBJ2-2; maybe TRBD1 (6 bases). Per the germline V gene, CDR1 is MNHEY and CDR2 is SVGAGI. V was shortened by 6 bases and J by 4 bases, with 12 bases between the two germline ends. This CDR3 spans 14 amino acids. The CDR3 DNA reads TGTGCCAGCAGCCTACAGACAGGCACCGGGGAGCTGTTTTTT. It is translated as CASSLQTGTGELFF.

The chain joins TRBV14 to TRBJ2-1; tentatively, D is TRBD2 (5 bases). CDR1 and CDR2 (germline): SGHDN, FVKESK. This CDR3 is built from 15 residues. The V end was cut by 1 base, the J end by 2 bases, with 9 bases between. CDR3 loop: CASSQASWTYNEQFF. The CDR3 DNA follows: TGTGCCAGCAGCCAAGCTAGCTGGACCTACAATGAGCAGTTCTTC.

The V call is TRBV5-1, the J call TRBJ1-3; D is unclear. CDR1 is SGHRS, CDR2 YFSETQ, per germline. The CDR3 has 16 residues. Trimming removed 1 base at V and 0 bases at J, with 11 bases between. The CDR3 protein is CASSLSLSGSGNTIYF. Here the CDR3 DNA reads TGCGCCAGCAGCTTGTCCCTCAGCGGCTCTGGAAACACCATATATTTT.

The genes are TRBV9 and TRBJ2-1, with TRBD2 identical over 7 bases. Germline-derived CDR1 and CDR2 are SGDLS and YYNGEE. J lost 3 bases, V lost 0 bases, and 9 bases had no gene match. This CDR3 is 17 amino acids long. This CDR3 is CASSVGLLAVDYNEQFF. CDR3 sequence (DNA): TGTGCCAGCAGCGTAGGCTTGCTAGCGGTCGACTACAATGAGCAGTTCTTC.

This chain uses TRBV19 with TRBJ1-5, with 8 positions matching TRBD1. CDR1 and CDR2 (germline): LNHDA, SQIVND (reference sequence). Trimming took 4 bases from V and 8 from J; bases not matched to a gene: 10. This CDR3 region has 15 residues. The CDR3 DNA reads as TGTGCCAGTAGTACCTCAGGGGGCTCAGTGAAGCCCCAGCATTTT. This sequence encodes CASSTSGGSVKPQHF. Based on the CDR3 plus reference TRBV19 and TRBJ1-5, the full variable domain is DGGITQSPKYLFRKEGQNVTLSCEQNLNHDAMYWYRQDPGQGLRLIYYSQIVNDFQKGDIAEGYSVSREKKESFPLTVTSAQKNPTAFYLCASSTSGGSVKPQHFGDGTRLSIL.

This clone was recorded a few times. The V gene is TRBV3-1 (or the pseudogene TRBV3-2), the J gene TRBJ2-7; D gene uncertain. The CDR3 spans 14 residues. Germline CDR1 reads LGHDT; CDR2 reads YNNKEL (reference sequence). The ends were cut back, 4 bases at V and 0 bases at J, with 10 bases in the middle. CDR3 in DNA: TGTGCCAGCAGCCCTATGAGTCGCTCCTACGAGCAGTACTTC. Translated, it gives CASSPMSRSYEQYF.

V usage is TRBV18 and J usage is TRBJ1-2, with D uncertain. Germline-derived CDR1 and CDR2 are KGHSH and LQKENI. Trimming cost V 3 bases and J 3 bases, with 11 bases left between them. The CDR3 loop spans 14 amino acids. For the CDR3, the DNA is TGTGCCAGCTCACCTCCTTCCGGGGACTATGGCTACACCTTC. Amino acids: CASSPPSGDYGYTF.

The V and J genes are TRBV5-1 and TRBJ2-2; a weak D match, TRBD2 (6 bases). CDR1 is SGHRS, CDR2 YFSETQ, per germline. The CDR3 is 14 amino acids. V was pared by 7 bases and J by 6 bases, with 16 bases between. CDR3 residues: CASSLAPPAGELFF. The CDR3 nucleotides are TGCGCCAGCTCCCTAGCGCCTCCGGCCGGGGAGCTGTTTTTT.

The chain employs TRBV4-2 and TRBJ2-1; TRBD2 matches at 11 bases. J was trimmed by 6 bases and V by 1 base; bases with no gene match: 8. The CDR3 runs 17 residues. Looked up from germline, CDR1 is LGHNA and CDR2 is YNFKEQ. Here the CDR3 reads CASSQVSGGALGNEQFF. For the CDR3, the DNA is TGTGCCAGCAGCCAAGTTAGCGGGGGGGCCCTCGGCAATGAGCAGTTCTTC.

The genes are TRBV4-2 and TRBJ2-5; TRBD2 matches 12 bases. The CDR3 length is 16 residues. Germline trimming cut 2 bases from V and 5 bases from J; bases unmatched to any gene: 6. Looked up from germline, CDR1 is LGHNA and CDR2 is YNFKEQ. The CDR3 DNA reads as TGTGCCAGCAGCCAATCCCTAGCGGGGGGGCGGGAGACCCAGTACTTC. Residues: CASSQSLAGGRETQYF.

This CDR3 is CASSLAWSQQETQYF. Written as DNA, the CDR3 is TGTGCCAGCAGCTTAGCGTGGTCACAGCAAGAGACCCAGTACTTC. The chain links TRBV7-6 to TRBJ2-5; D unclear. The germline CDR1 and CDR2 sequences are SGHVS and FNYEAQ. The length of the CDR3 is 15 residues. The V gene lost 0 bases and the J gene lost 2 bases, with 10 bases spanning the gap.

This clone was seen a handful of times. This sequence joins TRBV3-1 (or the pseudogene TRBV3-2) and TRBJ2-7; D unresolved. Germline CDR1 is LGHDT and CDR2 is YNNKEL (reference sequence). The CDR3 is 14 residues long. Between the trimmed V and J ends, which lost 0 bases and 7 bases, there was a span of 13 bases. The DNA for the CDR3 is TGTGCCAGCAGCCAAGAAAGAAGCTACCGGGAGCAGTACTTC. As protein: CASSQERSYREQYF.

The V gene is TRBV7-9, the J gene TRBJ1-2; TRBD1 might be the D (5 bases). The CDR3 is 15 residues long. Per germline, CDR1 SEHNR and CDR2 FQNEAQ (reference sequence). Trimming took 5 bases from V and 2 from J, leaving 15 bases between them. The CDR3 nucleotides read TGTGCCAGCAGCACCCGGCAGGGACTAAACTATGGCTACACCTTC. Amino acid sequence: CASSTRQGLNYGYTF.

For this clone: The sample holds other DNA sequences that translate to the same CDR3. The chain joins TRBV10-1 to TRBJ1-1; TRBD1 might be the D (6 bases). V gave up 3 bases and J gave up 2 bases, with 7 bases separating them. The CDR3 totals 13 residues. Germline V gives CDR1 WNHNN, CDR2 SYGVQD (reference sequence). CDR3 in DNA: TGCGCCAGCAGTGAACAGGGAAACACTGAAGCTTTCTTT. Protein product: CASSEQGNTEAFF.

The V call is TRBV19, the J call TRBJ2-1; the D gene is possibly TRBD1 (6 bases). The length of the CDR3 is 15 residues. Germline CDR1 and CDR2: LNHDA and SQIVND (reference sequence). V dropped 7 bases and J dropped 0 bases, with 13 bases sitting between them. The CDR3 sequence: CASTNRVRSYNEQFF. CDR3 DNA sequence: TGTGCCAGTACCAACAGGGTTCGCTCCTACAATGAGCAGTTCTTC.

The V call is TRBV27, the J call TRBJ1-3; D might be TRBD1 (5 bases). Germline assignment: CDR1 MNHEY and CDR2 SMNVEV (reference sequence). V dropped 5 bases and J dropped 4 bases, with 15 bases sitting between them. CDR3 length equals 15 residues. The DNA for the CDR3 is TGTGCCAGCAGTCAGACCGGGACTTCGGGAAACACCATATATTTT. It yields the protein CASSQTGTSGNTIYF.

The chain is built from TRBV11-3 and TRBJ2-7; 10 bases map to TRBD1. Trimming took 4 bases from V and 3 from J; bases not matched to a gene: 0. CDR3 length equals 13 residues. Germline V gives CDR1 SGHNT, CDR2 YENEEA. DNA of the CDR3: TGTGCCAGCAGCTGGGACAGGGGCTACGAGCAGTACTTC. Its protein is CASSWDRGYEQYF.